A single sample is the source of the 8 T cell receptor beta chains below, sequenced in a study of T cells after yellow fever vaccination. TCRdb passed the 5' RACE reads through MiXCR, listing each CDR3 protein once. The data show approximately 96,000 distinct CDR3 sequences, approximately 8.4% seen once. Sequences were derived from CD8+ T cells not binding an NS4B(214-222) dextramer, sorted from PBMCs, sampled more than 14 days after the first yellow fever vaccination. These receptors all come from a man between 18 and 35 years old who received the YFV17D yellow fever vaccine.

This clonotype was seen a few times. V usage is TRBV29-1 and J usage is TRBJ2-5; 13 nucleotides align to TRBD2. Germline V CDR1 and CDR2: SQVTM, ANQGSEA. V was pared by 6 bases and J by 0 bases, with 4 bases of the junction left unmatched. This CDR3 contains 15 residues. The CDR3 DNA reads as TGCAGCGTCGTTGGACTAGCGGGGGACCAAGAGACCCAGTACTTC. This encodes CSVVGLAGDQETQYF.

This clonotype showed up just a few times. The V gene is TRBV19, the J gene TRBJ2-5; TRBD2 matches at 8 bases. CDR1 and CDR2 from the germline V gene are LNHDA and SQIVND (reference sequence). The V gene end was trimmed by 4 bases and the J gene end by 5 bases; junction bases not matched to a gene: 9. The CDR3 consists of 15 residues. CDR3 sequence reads: CASSRRTSREETQYF. In nucleotides, the CDR3 is TGTGCCAGTAGTAGAAGGACTAGCCGCGAGGAGACCCAGTACTTC.

V and J are TRBV3-1 and TRBJ2-5; D gene uncertain. Deletions cut 3 bases from V and 5 bases from J, with 7 bases between. Per germline, CDR1 LGHDT and CDR2 YNNKEL (reference sequence). The CDR3 has 12 amino acids. The CDR3 nucleotides are TGTGCCAGCAGCCATGAACAGGAGACCCAGTACTTC. Residues: CASSHEQETQYF.

In this sample, this clonotype turned up a few times. V gene TRBV5-1 combines with J gene TRBJ1-1; D is ambiguous. V lost 0 bases and J 3 bases, leaving 6 bases between the germline ends. Germline V lookup: CDR1 SGHRS, CDR2 YFSETQ. This CDR3 has 13 residues. This chain's CDR3 is CASSLALDTEAFF. CDR3 nucleotides: TGCGCCAGCAGCTTGGCGCTGGACACTGAAGCTTTCTTT.

The sample holds a few counts of this clonotype. The chain links TRBV7-3 to TRBJ2-2, with unresolved D. The V and J ends lost 2 bases and 3 bases respectively, with 13 bases between them. CDR1 and CDR2 (germline): SGHTA, FQGTGA. The CDR3 loop spans 16 amino acids. In nucleotides, the CDR3 is TGTGCCAGCAGCTTAGGTCGCGGCCTCGACACCGGGGAGCTGTTTTTT. Amino acids: CASSLGRGLDTGELFF.

This clonotype was counted between two and nine times. This chain uses TRBV6-5 with TRBJ2-5; D gene uncertain. Between the trimmed V and J ends, which lost 2 bases and 4 bases, there was a span of 11 bases. This CDR3 contains 14 residues. Germline assignment: CDR1 MNHEY and CDR2 SVGAGI. The CDR3 loop reads CASSYHLSGETQYF. CDR3 nucleotide sequence: TGTGCCAGCAGTTACCACCTGTCTGGAGAGACCCAGTACTTC.

The table lists this clonotype with a few counts. This chain connects TRBV10-3 to TRBJ1-2; D is unresolved. This CDR3 is built from 14 residues. Trimming left V 4 bases short and J 6 bases short, with 15 bases between. The germline V gene encodes CDR1 ENHRY and CDR2 SYGVKD. The DNA of the CDR3 is TGTGCCATCAGTGCTCCCGGAGGGAGCAATGGCTACACCTTC. Its protein is CAISAPGGSNGYTF.

This chain uses TRBV9 with TRBJ2-3; no firm D call. The CDR3 extends over 15 amino acids. Per germline, CDR1 SGDLS and CDR2 YYNGEE. Trimming took off 5 bases at V and 0 bases at J, with 13 bases between the two ends. CDR3 region: CASSAGITSTDTQYF. In DNA form, the CDR3 reads TGTGCCAGCAGTGCTGGGATTACTAGCACAGATACGCAGTATTTT.